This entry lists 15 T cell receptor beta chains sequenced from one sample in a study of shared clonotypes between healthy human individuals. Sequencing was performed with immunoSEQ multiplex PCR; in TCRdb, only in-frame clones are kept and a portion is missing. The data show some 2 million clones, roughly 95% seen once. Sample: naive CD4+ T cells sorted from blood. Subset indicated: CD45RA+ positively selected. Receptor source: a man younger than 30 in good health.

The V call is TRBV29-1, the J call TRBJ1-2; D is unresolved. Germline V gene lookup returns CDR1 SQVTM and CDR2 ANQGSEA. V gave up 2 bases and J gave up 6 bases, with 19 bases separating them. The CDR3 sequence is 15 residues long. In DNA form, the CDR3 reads TGCAGCGTTGAAATTTGGTCTGAGACCAACCATGGCTACACCTTC. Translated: CSVEIWSETNHGYTF.

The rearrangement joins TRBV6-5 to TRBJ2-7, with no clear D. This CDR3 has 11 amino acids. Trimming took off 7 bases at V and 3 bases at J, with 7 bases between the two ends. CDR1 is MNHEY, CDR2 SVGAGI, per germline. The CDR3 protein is CASTFGYEQYF. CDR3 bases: TGTGCCAGCACGTTTGGCTACGAGCAGTACTTC.

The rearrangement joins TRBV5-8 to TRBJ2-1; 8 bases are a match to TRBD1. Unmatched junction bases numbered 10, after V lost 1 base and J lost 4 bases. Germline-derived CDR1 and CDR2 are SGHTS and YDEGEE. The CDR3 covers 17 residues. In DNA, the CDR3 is TGTGCCAGCAGCTTGACCCGGACCGGGACAGGTTACAATGAGCAGTTCTTC. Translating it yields CASSLTRTGTGYNEQFF.

CDR3 nucleotide sequence: TGTGCCAGTTTGGACAGGGACTCTGGAAACACCATATATTTT. Its protein product is CASLDRDSGNTIYF. The chain employs TRBV6-6 and TRBJ1-3, with 8 bases fitting TRBD1. The V gene end was trimmed by 9 bases and the J gene end by 0 bases; junction bases not matched to a gene: 4. CDR1 is MNHNY, CDR2 SVGAGI, per germline (reference sequence). The CDR3 totals 14 residues.

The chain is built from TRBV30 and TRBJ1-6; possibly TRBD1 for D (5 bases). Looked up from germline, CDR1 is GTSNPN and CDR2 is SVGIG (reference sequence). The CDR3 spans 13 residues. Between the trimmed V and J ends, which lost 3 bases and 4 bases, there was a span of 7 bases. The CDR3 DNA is TGTGCCTGGAGACCAGGGTATAATTCACCCCTCCACTTT. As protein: CAWRPGYNSPLHF.

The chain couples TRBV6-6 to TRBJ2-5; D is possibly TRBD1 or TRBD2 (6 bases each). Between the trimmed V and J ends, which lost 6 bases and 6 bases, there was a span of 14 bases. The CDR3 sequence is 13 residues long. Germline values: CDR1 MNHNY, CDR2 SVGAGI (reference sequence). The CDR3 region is CASSPGAWKTQYF. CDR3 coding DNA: TGTGCCAGCAGCCCGGGGGCTTGGAAGACCCAGTACTTC.

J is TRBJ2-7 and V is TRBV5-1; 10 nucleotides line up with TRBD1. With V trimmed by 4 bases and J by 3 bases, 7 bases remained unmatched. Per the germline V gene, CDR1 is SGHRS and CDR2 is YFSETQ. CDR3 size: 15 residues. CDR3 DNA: TGCGCCAGCAGCCAGGGACAGGGGTTGGGCTACGAGCAGTACTTC. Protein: CASSQGQGLGYEQYF.

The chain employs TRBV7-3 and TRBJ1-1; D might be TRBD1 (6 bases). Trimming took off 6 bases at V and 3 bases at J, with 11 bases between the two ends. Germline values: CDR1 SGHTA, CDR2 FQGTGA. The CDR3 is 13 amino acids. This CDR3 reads CASSNDRYTEAFF. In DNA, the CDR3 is TGTGCCAGCAGTAACGACAGGTACACTGAAGCTTTCTTT.

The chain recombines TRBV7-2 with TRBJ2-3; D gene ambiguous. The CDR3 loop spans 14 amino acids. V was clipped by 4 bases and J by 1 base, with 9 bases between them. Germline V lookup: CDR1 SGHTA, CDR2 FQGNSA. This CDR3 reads CASSSYGGTDTQYF. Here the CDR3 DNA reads TGTGCCAGCAGCTCGTACGGCGGCACAGATACGCAGTATTTT.

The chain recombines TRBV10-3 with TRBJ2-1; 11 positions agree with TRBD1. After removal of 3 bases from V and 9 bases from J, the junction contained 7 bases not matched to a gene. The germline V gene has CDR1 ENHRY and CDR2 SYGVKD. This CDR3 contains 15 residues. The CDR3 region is CAISDGQGANGEQFF. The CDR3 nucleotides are TGTGCCATCAGTGATGGACAGGGGGCGAACGGTGAGCAGTTCTTC.

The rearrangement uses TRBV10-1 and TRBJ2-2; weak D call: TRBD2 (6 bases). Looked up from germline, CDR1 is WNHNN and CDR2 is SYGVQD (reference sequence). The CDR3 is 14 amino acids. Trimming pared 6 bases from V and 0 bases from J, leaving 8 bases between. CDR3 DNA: TGCGCCAGCAGGGGACTCGCGAACACCGGGGAGCTGTTTTTT. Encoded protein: CASRGLANTGELFF.

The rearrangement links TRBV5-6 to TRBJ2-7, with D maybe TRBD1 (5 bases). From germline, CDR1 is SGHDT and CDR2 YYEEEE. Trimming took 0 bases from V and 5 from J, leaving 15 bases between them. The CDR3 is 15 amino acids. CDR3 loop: CASSLGPGAANEQYF. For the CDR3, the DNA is TGTGCCAGCAGCTTGGGGCCTGGGGCCGCCAACGAGCAGTACTTC.

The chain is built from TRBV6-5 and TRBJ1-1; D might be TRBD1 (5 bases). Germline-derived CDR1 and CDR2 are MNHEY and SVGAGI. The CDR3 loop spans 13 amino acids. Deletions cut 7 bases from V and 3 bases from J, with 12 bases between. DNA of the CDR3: TGTGCCAGCACGGGGCAGGGTCACACTGAAGCTTTCTTT. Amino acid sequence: CASTGQGHTEAFF.

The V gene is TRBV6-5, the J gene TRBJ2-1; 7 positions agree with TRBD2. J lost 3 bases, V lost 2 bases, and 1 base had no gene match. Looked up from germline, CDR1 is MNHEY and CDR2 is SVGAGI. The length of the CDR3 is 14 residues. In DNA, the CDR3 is TGTGCCAGCAGTTACCGGGGGGACTACAATGAGCAGTTCTTC. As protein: CASSYRGDYNEQFF.

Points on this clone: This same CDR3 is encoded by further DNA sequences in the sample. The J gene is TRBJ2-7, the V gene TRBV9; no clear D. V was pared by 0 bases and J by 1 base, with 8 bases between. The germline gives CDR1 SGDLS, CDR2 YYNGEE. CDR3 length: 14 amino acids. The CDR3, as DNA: TGTGCCAGCAGCGTAGGTGGCAGTTCCTACGAGCAGTACTTC. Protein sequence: CASSVGGSSYEQYF.